These 19 T cell receptor beta chains were all obtained from the same sample, sequenced in a study of blood T cell repertoires in COVID-19. The protocol was immunoSEQ multiplex PCR, while the TCRdb copy is restricted to in-frame clones and leaves out a portion. The table shows some 150,000 clones, with around 90% occurring only once. The sample consisted of peripheral blood. These receptors were obtained from an older woman with acute or convalescent COVID-19.

CDR3 sequence reads: CASSHPSGGHYEQYF. The CDR3 nucleotides are TGTGCCAGCAGTCACCCTAGCGGGGGGCACTACGAGCAGTACTTC. The chain couples TRBV6-2 or TRBV6-3 to TRBJ2-7; 11 positions match TRBD2. Germline assignment: CDR1 MNHEY and CDR2 SVGEGT. The CDR3 is 15 residues long. V lost 5 bases to trimming and J lost 3 bases; unmatched junction nucleotides: 6.

The chain is built from TRBV6-6 and TRBJ2-5; maybe TRBD2 (6 bases). Trimming took off 2 bases at V and 4 bases at J, with 11 bases between the two ends. The CDR3 spans 14 residues. The V gene's germline CDR1 is MNHNY and CDR2 SVGAGI (reference sequence). The DNA of the CDR3 is TGTGCCAGCAGTTACGAGGGGAGGAGAGAGACCCAGTACTTC. This codes for CASSYEGRRETQYF.

The rearrangement links TRBV19 to TRBJ1-5; TRBD1 matches 9 bases. V trimming: 0 bases; J trimming: 5 bases; junction bases outside the gene matches: 11. The CDR3 spans 18 residues. CDR1 and CDR2 (germline): LNHDA, SQIVND (reference sequence). In DNA form, the CDR3 reads TGTGCCAGTAGTATAGATAGGGGGACAGGGCCGGCGTATCAGCCCCAGCATTTT. The encoded protein is CASSIDRGTGPAYQPQHF.

The gene calls are TRBV29-1 and TRBJ2-7; D is uncertain. CDR1 SQVTM and CDR2 ANQGSEA come from the germline V gene. Trimming cost V 6 bases and J 2 bases, with 14 bases left between them. The CDR3 covers 13 residues. CDR3 protein: CSVGSSQAYEQYF. In DNA form, the CDR3 reads TGCAGCGTCGGAAGCTCCCAGGCCTACGAGCAGTACTTC.

The gene calls are TRBV7-2 and TRBJ1-2, with a tentative D call TRBD1 (5 bases). The germline V gene encodes CDR1 SGHTA and CDR2 FQGNSA. Trimming stripped 5 bases from V and 4 bases from J, with 11 bases between. CDR3 size: 13 residues. The CDR3 loop reads CASSAQEFYGYTF. DNA for the CDR3: TGTGCCAGCAGCGCACAGGAGTTCTATGGCTACACCTTC.

The V and J genes are TRBV3-1 (or the pseudogene TRBV3-2) and TRBJ2-7, with 10 positions matching TRBD1. The germline V gene has CDR1 LGHDT and CDR2 YNNKEL (reference sequence). There are 15 residues in the CDR3. J was trimmed by 7 bases and V by 2 bases; bases with no gene match: 8. DNA for the CDR3: TGTGCCAGCAGCCAAAGGGACAGGGGACTCTGGGAGCAGTACTTC. It translates to CASSQRDRGLWEQYF.

The rearrangement links TRBV5-6 to TRBJ2-2; maybe TRBD2 (5 bases). V lost 0 bases, J lost 4 bases, and 16 bases lay in between. The CDR3 spans 17 residues. Germline values: CDR1 SGHDT, CDR2 YYEEEE. CDR3: CASSLAGNSGSTGELFF. DNA of the CDR3: TGTGCCAGCAGCTTGGCCGGGAACTCGGGTAGCACCGGGGAGCTGTTTTTT.

This rearrangement joins TRBV3-1 (or the pseudogene TRBV3-2) to TRBJ2-7; 10 positions match TRBD1. Germline values: CDR1 LGHDT, CDR2 YNNKEL (reference sequence). The length of the CDR3 is 14 residues. V lost 5 bases and J lost 5; bases outside the gene matches: 6. The CDR3 coding sequence is TGTGCCAGCAGCACTCGGACAGGGGGAGACGAGCAGTACTTC. Protein product: CASSTRTGGDEQYF.

The chain combines TRBV7-2 with TRBJ1-2; D not certain. Trimming stripped 2 bases from V and 7 bases from J, with 17 bases between. The CDR3 has 15 amino acids. Germline CDR1 and CDR2: SGHTA and FQGNSA. The CDR3 protein is CASSLNSAEGSGYTF. The CDR3 DNA reads TGTGCCAGCAGCTTAAATTCGGCCGAAGGGAGTGGCTACACCTTC.

J is TRBJ2-7 and V is TRBV7-9; D is possibly TRBD2 (6 bases). The length of the CDR3 is 15 residues. Germline assignment: CDR1 SEHNR and CDR2 FQNEAQ (reference sequence). V gave up 5 bases and J gave up 5 bases, with 19 bases separating them. CDR3 bases: TGTGCCAGCAGCCCCCCTTCGGGGGTAACGAACGAGCAGTACTTC. Translating it yields CASSPPSGVTNEQYF. The full variable domain, with the rest looked up from reference TRBV7-9 and TRBJ2-7, is DTGVSQNPRHKITKRGQNVTFRCDPISEHNRLYWYRQTLGQGPEFLTYFQNEAQLEKSRLLSDRFSAERPKGSFSTLEIQRTEQGDSAMYLCASSPPSGVTNEQYFGPGTRLTVT.

The CDR3 loop is CASRLNTEAFF. CDR3 nucleotides: TGTGCCTCTCGGTTGAACACTGAAGCTTTCTTT. V is TRBV19 and J is TRBJ1-1; no firm D call. Trimming took off 11 bases at V and 0 bases at J, with 7 bases between the two ends. The CDR3 has 11 amino acids. Germline V CDR1 and CDR2: LNHDA, SQIVND (reference sequence).

The J gene is TRBJ1-1, the V gene TRBV5-1; 11 bases are a match to TRBD1. The CDR3 extends over 15 amino acids. The ends lost 3 bases at V and 2 bases at J; junction bases unmatched: 3. The germline CDR1 and CDR2 sequences are SGHRS and YFSETQ. CDR3 DNA sequence: TGCGCCAGCAGCTGGACAGGGGGCCGAAACACTGAAGCTTTCTTT. This encodes CASSWTGGRNTEAFF.

The chain carries TRBV5-1 and TRBJ1-1; D perhaps matches TRBD1 (6 bases). This CDR3 has 13 amino acids. Trimming left V 5 bases short and J 1 base short, with 9 bases between. Germline CDR1 is SGHRS and CDR2 is YFSETQ. Here the CDR3 DNA reads TGCGCCAGCAGGGACAGTGAGAACACTGAAGCTTTCTTT. Protein sequence: CASRDSENTEAFF.

The chain has TRBV6-2 or TRBV6-3 and TRBJ2-2, with TRBD2 as a possible D gene (6 bases). The CDR3 is 16 amino acids. V was pared by 2 bases and J by 7 bases, with 17 bases between. Germline lookup yields CDR1 MNHEY and CDR2 SVGEGT. The CDR3, as DNA: TGTGCCAGCAGTTACCGTGAGGGGACTCAAGGCGGGGAGCTGTTTTTT. The encoded protein is CASSYREGTQGGELFF.

This chain uses TRBV6-6 with TRBJ1-2; 8 bases match TRBD1. V was clipped by 6 bases and J by 8 bases; unmatched bases: 17. The CDR3 is 16 residues long. Germline CDR1 is MNHNY and CDR2 is SVGAGI (reference sequence). CDR3 in amino acids: CASSPTARTGSLGYTF. The CDR3 DNA sequence: TGTGCCAGCAGCCCTACAGCAAGGACAGGGAGCCTCGGCTACACCTTC.

This clone has a single count. This chain joins TRBV18 and TRBJ1-3; D call uncertain. The length of the CDR3 is 16 residues. Germline lookup yields CDR1 KGHSH and CDR2 LQKENI. V was shortened by 2 bases and J by 0 bases, with 11 bases between the two germline ends. The CDR3, as DNA: TGTGCCAGCTCACCAGGAGGACGGAGCTCTGGAAACACCATATATTTT. This codes for CASSPGGRSSGNTIYF. Supplemented by reference TRBV18 and TRBJ1-3, the full variable domain reads NAGVMQNPRHLVRRRGQEARLRCSPMKGHSHVYWYRQLPEEGLKFMVYLQKENIIDESGMPKERFSAEFPKEGPSILRIQQVVRGDSAAYFCASSPGGRSSGNTIYFGEGSWLTVV.

This rearrangement joins TRBV11-2 to TRBJ2-7, with 7 bases aligning to TRBD2. Per the germline V gene, CDR1 is SGHAT and CDR2 is FQNNGV. The CDR3 loop spans 13 amino acids. V shed 3 bases, J shed 5 bases, and the junction held 4 bases outside the gene matches. The CDR3 sequence: CASSFTGGNEQYF. CDR3 coding DNA: TGTGCCAGCAGCTTCACCGGGGGGAACGAGCAGTACTTC.

This CDR3 reads CASSYQGFSPLHF. The DNA of the CDR3 is TGTGCCAGCAGCTATCAGGGGTTTTCACCCCTCCACTTT. The chain combines TRBV5-6 with TRBJ1-6; D possibly corresponds to TRBD1 (6 bases). The CDR3 loop spans 13 amino acids. V lost 3 bases, J lost 9 bases, and 10 bases lay in between. CDR1 and CDR2 (germline): SGHDT, YYEEEE.

This clone is a singleton in its sample. The V and J genes are TRBV2 and TRBJ2-5; D not resolved. CDR1 SNHLY and CDR2 FYNNEI come from the germline V gene. The CDR3 consists of 11 residues. CDR3 nucleotides: TGTGCGAGCCGGGTTGGGGAGACCCAGTACTTC. It is translated as CASRVGETQYF.